One and the same sample provided the 21 T cell receptor beta chains below, sequenced in a study of monozygotic twins with inflammatory bowel disease. After re-calling the 5' RACE reads, TCRdb lists one entry per CDR3 protein, DNA absent. Found here are about 210,000 distinct CDR3 sequences; the top ten clones hold around 1.5%. Sequences were obtained from blood. These receptors were taken from a human donor with ulcerative colitis or Crohn's disease, or a healthy co-twin of an affected twin (not recorded which).

J is TRBJ1-1 and V is TRBV5-1. The CDR3 has 14 residues. From germline, CDR1 is SGHRS and CDR2 YFSETQ. The CDR3 is CASSLEGSNTEAFF.

CDR3 sequence: CASSLVSGGNQPQHF. The V gene is TRBV7-2, the J gene TRBJ1-5; TCRdb calls TRBD1, which cannot be checked without DNA. Germline V gene lookup returns CDR1 SGHTA and CDR2 FQGNSA. CDR3 length equals 15 residues.

The chain employs TRBV18 and TRBJ2-3. Germline V lookup: CDR1 KGHSH, CDR2 LQKENI. The CDR3 totals 14 residues. The chain's CDR3 is CASSHPASSDTQYF.

V gene TRBV5-1 combines with J gene TRBJ1-3. The CDR3 loop spans 15 amino acids. Germline V gene sequence: CDR1 SGHRS, CDR2 YFSETQ. This CDR3 reads CASSLEFTAGNTIYF. Looking up the rest from reference TRBV5-1 and TRBJ1-3 gives the full variable domain: KAGVTQTPRYLIKTRGQQVTLSCSPISGHRSVSWYQQTPGQGLQFLFEYFSETQRNKGNFPGRFSGRQFSNSRSEMNVSTLELGDSALYLCASSLEFTAGNTIYFGEGSWLTVV.

V is TRBV6-1 and J is TRBJ1-4. CDR3 length: 14 residues. Germline CDR1 and CDR2: MNHNS and SASEGT. The CDR3 is CASRPSGVGEKLFF.

The gene calls are TRBV5-1 and TRBJ2-2; the D call of TRBD1 rests on TCRdb alone, since no DNA is present to check it. Germline V gene lookup returns CDR1 SGHRS and CDR2 YFSETQ. The CDR3 sequence is 16 residues long. The CDR3 loop is CASSLLQGANTGELFF.

The chain has TRBV5-6 and TRBJ1-2; TCRdb's D gene call, TRBD1, goes unchecked for lack of DNA. This CDR3 has 16 residues. Germline V gene lookup returns CDR1 SGHDT and CDR2 YYEEEE. The CDR3 sequence is CASSLGPGLAVYGYTF.

The gene calls are TRBV12-3 or TRBV12-4 and TRBJ2-2; the TRBD1 assignment by TCRdb is unverifiable without DNA. The CDR3 extends over 14 amino acids. The CDR3 loop reads CASSFRQGGGELFF.

The chain combines TRBV5-1 with TRBJ2-3. CDR3 length: 16 residues. CDR1 SGHRS and CDR2 YFSETQ come from the germline V gene. CDR3: CASSRTSGGRTDTQYF.

The gene calls are TRBV5-1 and TRBJ2-7; absent DNA, TCRdb's TRBD1 call cannot be checked. The V gene's germline CDR1 is SGHRS and CDR2 YFSETQ. This CDR3 has 14 residues. The CDR3 here is CASSSTGFEEEQYF.

The gene calls are TRBV15 and TRBJ2-1; TCRdb outputs TRBD1, but without DNA this stays unchecked. CDR1 is LNHNV, CDR2 YYDKDF, per germline (reference sequence). This CDR3 is built from 15 residues. The CDR3 reads CATTERGRDENEQFF.

This clonotype shows up as medium-sized by frequency. The rearrangement joins TRBV5-1 to TRBJ2-1; TCRdb's D call, TRBD1, is unchecked because there is no DNA. Germline assignment: CDR1 SGHRS and CDR2 YFSETQ. The length of the CDR3 is 18 residues. CDR3 amino acids: CASSFSLGSGSSYNEQFF.

J is TRBJ2-1 and V is TRBV4-1; TCRdb's D call, TRBD1, is unchecked because there is no DNA. The CDR3 spans 16 residues. Germline V gene sequence: CDR1 MGHRA, CDR2 YSYEKL. CDR3 in amino acids: CASSPLGQAGYNEQFF.

The CDR3 sequence: CASSFVGVNEQFF. V gene TRBV7-3 combines with J gene TRBJ2-1. The germline CDR1 and CDR2 sequences are SGHTA and FQGTGA. The CDR3 contains 13 residues.

V gene TRBV29-1 combines with J gene TRBJ2-2. This CDR3 region has 12 residues. CDR1 and CDR2 from the germline V gene are SQVTM and ANQGSEA. The chain's CDR3 is CSVEWGSGELFF.

The CDR3 region is CSASGLEVETQYF. The genes are TRBV20-1 and TRBJ2-5; the TRBD2 assignment by TCRdb is unverifiable without DNA. Germline CDR1 and CDR2: DFQATT and SNEGSKA (reference sequence). CDR3 length: 13 amino acids.

V gene TRBV12-3 or TRBV12-4 combines with J gene TRBJ1-6; TCRdb's D gene call, TRBD1, goes unchecked for lack of DNA. CDR3 length: 16 residues. This CDR3 is CASSLAGVQNNSPLHF.

This chain connects TRBV6-6 to TRBJ2-7; TCRdb's D gene call, TRBD1, goes unchecked for lack of DNA. The CDR3 has 13 amino acids. CDR1 and CDR2 (germline): MNHNY, SVGAGI (reference sequence). CDR3 protein: CASTGGRAYEQYF.

The chain recombines TRBV9 with TRBJ1-2; TCRdb's assignment of TRBD1 cannot be checked, as there is no DNA. The CDR3 is 17 residues long. The germline CDR1 and CDR2 sequences are SGDLS and YYNGEE. The CDR3: CASSARTPGEGYYGYTF.

This chain uses TRBV5-1 with TRBJ2-1; the D call of TRBD1 rests on TCRdb alone, since no DNA is present to check it. This CDR3 is 13 amino acids long. Germline CDR1 SGHRS, CDR2 YFSETQ. CDR3: CASSSLPGNEQFF.

The CDR3 here is CASSPPFGVGELFF. V usage is TRBV3-1 and J usage is TRBJ2-2; as DNA is missing, the TRBD1 call by TCRdb cannot be tested. Per germline, CDR1 LGHDT and CDR2 YNNKEL (reference sequence). The CDR3 is 14 residues long. The full variable domain, rest sourced from reference TRBV3-1 and TRBJ2-2, is DTAVSQTPKYLVTQMGNDKSIKCEQNLGHDTMYWYKQDSKKFLKIMFSYNNKELIINETVPNRFSPKSPDKAHLNLHINSLELGDSAVYFCASSPPFGVGELFFGEGSRLTVL.